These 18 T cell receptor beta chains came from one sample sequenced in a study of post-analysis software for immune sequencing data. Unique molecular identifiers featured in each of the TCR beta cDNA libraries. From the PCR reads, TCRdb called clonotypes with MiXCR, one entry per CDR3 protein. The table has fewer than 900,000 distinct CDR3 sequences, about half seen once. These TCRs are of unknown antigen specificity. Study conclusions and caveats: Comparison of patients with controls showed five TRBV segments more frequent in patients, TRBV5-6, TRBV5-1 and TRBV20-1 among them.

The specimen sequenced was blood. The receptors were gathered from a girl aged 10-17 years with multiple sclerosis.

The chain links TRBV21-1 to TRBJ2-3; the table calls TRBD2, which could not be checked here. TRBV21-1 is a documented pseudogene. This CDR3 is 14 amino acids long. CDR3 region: CASRWASDTDTQYF. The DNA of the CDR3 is TGTGCCAGTAGATGGGCTAGCGACACAGATACGCAGTATTTT.

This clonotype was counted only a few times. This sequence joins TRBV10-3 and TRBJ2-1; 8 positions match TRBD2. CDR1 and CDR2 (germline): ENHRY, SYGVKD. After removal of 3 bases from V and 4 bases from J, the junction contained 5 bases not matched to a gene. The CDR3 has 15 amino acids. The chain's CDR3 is CAISEREGLYNEQFF. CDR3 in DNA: TGTGCCATCAGTGAACGGGAGGGCCTTTACAATGAGCAGTTCTTC.

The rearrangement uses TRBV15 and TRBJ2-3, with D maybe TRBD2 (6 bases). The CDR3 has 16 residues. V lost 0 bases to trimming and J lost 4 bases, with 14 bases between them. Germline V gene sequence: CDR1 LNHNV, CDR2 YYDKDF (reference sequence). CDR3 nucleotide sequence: TGTGCCACCAGCAGAGATCTCTCGGGAGCCGCAGATACGCAGTATTTT. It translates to CATSRDLSGAADTQYF.

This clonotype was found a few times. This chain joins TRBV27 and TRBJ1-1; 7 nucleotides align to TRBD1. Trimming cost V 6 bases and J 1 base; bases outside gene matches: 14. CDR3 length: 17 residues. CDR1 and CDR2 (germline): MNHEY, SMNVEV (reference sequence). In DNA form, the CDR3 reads TGTGCCAGCAGCTACTCTGGCGGCGGGACAGCGAACACTGAAGCTTTCTTT. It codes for CASSYSGGGTANTEAFF.

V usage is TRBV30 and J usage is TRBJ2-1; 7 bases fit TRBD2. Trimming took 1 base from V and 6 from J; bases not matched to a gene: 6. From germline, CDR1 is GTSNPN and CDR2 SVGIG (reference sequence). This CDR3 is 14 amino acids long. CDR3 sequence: CAWSAGLGFNEQFF. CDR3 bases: TGTGCCTGGAGTGCAGGACTAGGATTCAATGAGCAGTTCTTC.

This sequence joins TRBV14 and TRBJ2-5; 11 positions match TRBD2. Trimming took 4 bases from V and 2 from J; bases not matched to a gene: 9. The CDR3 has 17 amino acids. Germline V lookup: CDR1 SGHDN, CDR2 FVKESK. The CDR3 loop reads CASSRDIAGGPQETQYF. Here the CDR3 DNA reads TGTGCCAGCAGCCGCGACATAGCGGGAGGGCCACAAGAGACCCAGTACTTC.

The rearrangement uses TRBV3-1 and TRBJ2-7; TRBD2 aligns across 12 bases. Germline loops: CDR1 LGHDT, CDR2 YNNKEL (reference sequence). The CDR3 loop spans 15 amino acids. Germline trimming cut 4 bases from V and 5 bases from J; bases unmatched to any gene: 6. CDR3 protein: CASSPPSGRAHEQYF. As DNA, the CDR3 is TGTGCCAGCAGCCCCCCTAGCGGGAGGGCCCACGAGCAGTACTTC.

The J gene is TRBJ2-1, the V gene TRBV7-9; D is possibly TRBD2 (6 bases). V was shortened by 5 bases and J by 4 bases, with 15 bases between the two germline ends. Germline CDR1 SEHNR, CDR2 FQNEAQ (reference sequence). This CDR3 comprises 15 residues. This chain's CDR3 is CASSRSGGVYNEQFF. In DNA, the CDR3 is TGTGCCAGCAGCCGCAGCGGAGGGGTTTACAATGAGCAGTTCTTC.

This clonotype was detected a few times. CDR3 DNA sequence: TGTGCCAGCAGTTTTAACGGCGGTTCGAGGGATGAGCAGTTCTTC. Protein sequence: CASSFNGGSRDEQFF. V is TRBV27 and J is TRBJ2-1, with D possibly being TRBD2 (5 bases). CDR3 size: 15 residues. Trimming shortened V by 3 bases and J by 8 bases, and 17 bases separated the two germline ends. CDR1 MNHEY and CDR2 SMNVEV come from the germline V gene (reference sequence).

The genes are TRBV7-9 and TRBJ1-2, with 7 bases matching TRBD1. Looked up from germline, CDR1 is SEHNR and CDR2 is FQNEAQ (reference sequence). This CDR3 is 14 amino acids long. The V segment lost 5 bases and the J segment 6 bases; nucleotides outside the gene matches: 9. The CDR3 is CASSPLPGTDGYTF. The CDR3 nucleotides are TGTGCCAGCAGCCCCCTCCCTGGGACAGATGGCTACACCTTC.

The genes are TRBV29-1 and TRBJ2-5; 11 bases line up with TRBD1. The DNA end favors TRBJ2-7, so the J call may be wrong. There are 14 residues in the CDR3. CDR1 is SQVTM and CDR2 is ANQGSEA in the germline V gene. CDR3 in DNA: TGCAGCGTTGAGGACAGGGGGCACCCGATCGAGCAGTACTTC. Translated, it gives CSVEDRGHPIEQYF.

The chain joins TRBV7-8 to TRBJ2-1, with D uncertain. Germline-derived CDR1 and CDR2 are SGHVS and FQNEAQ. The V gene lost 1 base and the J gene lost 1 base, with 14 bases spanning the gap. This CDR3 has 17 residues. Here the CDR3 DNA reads TGTGCCAGCAGCTTAGACAGCGTCACCCCTTCCTACAATGAGCAGTTCTTC. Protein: CASSLDSVTPSYNEQFF. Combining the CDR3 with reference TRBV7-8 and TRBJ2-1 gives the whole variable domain GAGVSQSPRYKVAKRGQDVALRCDPISGHVSLFWYQQALGQGPEFLTYFQNEAQLDKSGLPSDRFFAERPEGSVSTLKIQRTQQEDSAVYLCASSLDSVTPSYNEQFFGPGTRLTVL.

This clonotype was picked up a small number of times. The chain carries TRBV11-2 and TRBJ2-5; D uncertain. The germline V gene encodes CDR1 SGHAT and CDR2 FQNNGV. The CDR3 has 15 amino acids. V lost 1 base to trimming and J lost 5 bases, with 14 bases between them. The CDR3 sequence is CASSLVSSATETQYF. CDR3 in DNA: TGTGCCAGCAGCTTAGTCTCGTCCGCGACGGAGACCCAGTACTTC.

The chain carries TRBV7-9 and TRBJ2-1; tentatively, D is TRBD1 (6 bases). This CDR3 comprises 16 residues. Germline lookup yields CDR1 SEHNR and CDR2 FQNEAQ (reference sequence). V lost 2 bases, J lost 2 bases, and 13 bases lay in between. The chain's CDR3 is CASSLSQRTAYNEQFF. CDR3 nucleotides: TGTGCCAGCAGCTTATCTCAGAGGACAGCCTACAATGAGCAGTTCTTC.

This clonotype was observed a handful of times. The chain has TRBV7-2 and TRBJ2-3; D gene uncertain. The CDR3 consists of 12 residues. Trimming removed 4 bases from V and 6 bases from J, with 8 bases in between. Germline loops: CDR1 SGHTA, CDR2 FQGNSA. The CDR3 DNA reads TGTGCCAGCAGCTACGATGATGATACGCAGTATTTT. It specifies CASSYDDDTQYF.

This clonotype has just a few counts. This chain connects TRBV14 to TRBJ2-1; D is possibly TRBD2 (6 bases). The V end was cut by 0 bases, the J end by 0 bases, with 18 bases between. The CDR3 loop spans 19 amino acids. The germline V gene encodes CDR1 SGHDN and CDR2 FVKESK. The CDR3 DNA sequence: TGTGCCAGCAGCCAAGATCCTAGGGTAGCGGACTCCTCCTACAATGAGCAGTTCTTC. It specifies CASSQDPRVADSSYNEQFF.

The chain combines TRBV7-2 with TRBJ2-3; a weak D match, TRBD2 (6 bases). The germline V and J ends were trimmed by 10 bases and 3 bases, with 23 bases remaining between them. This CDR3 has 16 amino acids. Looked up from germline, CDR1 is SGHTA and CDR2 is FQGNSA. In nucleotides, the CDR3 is TGTGCCATCGCGTACCCAACCCGGGACTCGACAGATACGCAGTATTTT. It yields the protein CAIAYPTRDSTDTQYF.

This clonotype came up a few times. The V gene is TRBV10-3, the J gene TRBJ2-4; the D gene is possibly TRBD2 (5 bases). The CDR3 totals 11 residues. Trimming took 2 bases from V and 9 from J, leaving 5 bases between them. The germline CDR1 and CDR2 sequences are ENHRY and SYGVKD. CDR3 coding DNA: TGTGCCATCAGTGAGGAGGGCATTCAGTACTTC. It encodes CAISEEGIQYF.